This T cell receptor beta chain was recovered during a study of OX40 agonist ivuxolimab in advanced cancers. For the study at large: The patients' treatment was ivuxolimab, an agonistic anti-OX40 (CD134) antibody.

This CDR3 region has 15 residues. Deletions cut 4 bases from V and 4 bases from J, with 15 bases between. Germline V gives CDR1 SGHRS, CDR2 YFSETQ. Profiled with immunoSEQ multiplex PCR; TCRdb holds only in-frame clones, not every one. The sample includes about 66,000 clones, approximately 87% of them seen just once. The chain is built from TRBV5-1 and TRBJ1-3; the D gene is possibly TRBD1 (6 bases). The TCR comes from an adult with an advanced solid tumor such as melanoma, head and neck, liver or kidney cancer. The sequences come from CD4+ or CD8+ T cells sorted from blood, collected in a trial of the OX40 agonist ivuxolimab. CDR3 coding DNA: TGCGCCAGCAGCGTTGGAACAGGGTCCGGAAACACCATATATTTT. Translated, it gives CASSVGTGSGNTIYF.